Shown below are 11 T cell receptor beta chains from a single sample sequenced in a study of T cells in Graves' hyperthyroidism and ophthalmopathy. Amplification yielded TCR beta CDR3 regions, with RNA transcripts as the source. HTBI primers drove first-round RT-PCR of the TCR CDR3. One entry per CDR3 protein results from TCRdb running MiXCR on the multiplex PCR reads. The sample includes some 620,000 distinct CDR3 sequences, roughly 15% of them seen just once. The sequenced sample consisted of blood. Receptors originate from a woman aged 25 to 39 with Graves' hyperthyroidism.

The CDR3 nucleotides are TGTGCCAGCAGCCAAGAGCGGTCGCAGTTCTTC. Amino acids: CASSQERSQFF. The chain employs TRBV4-2 and TRBJ2-1; D call uncertain. V dropped 0 bases and J dropped 12 bases, with 6 bases sitting between them. This CDR3 contains 11 residues. Per the germline V gene, CDR1 is LGHNA and CDR2 is YNFKEQ.

This clonotype was seen a few times. CDR3 in DNA: TGTGCCAGCAGCGTAGCGCAGGGTTCCTACGAGCAGTACTTC. It encodes CASSVAQGSYEQYF. The rearrangement uses TRBV9 and TRBJ2-7, with D possibly TRBD1 on 5 matching bases. V was trimmed by 0 bases and J by 1 base, leaving 8 bases between them. Germline CDR1 and CDR2: SGDLS and YYNGEE. This CDR3 has 14 residues.

In its sample, this clonotype was seen many times. The J gene is TRBJ2-7, the V gene TRBV12-3 or TRBV12-4; 7 nucleotides align to TRBD1. The CDR3 runs to 12 residues. Trimming took 9 bases from V and 0 from J; bases not matched to a gene: 2. The CDR3 DNA sequence: TGTGCCAGTGGACAGGACTCCTACGAGCAGTACTTC. This translates into CASGQDSYEQYF.

This clonotype turned up a few times. This chain connects TRBV18 to TRBJ2-7, with TRBD1 matching over 7 bases. CDR3 length: 14 amino acids. V shed 3 bases, J shed 7 bases, and the junction held 9 bases outside the gene matches. Per the germline V gene, CDR1 is KGHSH and CDR2 is LQKENI. CDR3 protein: CASSPRTGSEEQYF. The CDR3 nucleotides are TGTGCCAGCTCACCCCGGACAGGATCTGAAGAGCAGTACTTC.

The chain combines TRBV19 with TRBJ1-3, with D possibly being TRBD1 (5 bases). This CDR3 spans 16 amino acids. Trimming cost V 5 bases and J 1 base, with 15 bases left between them. Germline V lookup: CDR1 LNHDA, CDR2 SQIVND (reference sequence). CDR3 nucleotides: TGTGCCAGTAGTCCGCGCCTTGGGACGTCTGGAAACACCATATATTTT. Protein sequence: CASSPRLGTSGNTIYF.

The chain recombines TRBV10-1 with TRBJ2-7; 9 nucleotides match TRBD1. Trimming cost V 0 bases and J 8 bases; bases outside gene matches: 11. Germline CDR1 and CDR2: WNHNN and SYGVQD (reference sequence). There are 16 residues in the CDR3. CDR3 DNA: TGCGCCAGCAGTGAGTCGGTGGCGGGACAGGGTTATAAGCAGTACTTC. Its translation is CASSESVAGQGYKQYF.

This clonotype was found a few times. The V call is TRBV3-1, the J call TRBJ2-7, with D perhaps TRBD1 (5 bases). Germline assignment: CDR1 LGHDT and CDR2 YNNKEL (reference sequence). Deletions cut 4 bases from V and 4 bases from J, with 14 bases between. The CDR3 consists of 14 residues. The CDR3 DNA reads as TGTGCCAGCAGCCCCCAGGGAACGAGGTACGAGCAGTACTTC. It codes for CASSPQGTRYEQYF.

The genes are TRBV6-5 and TRBJ1-1; possible D gene TRBD1, 5 bases. V lost 3 bases and J lost 4, with 15 bases in between. Germline V gene lookup returns CDR1 MNHEY and CDR2 SVGAGI. The CDR3 has 15 residues. The CDR3 is CASSYPQGGTTEAFF. The CDR3 bases are TGTGCCAGCAGTTATCCCCAGGGTGGGACCACTGAAGCTTTCTTT.

In this sample, this clonotype turned up a few times. This chain uses TRBV5-1 with TRBJ2-2; D call uncertain. The CDR3 consists of 12 residues. The V and J ends lost 3 bases and 6 bases respectively, with 6 bases between them. Germline V gene sequence: CDR1 SGHRS, CDR2 YFSETQ. CDR3 loop: CASSSEPGELFF. In DNA form, the CDR3 reads TGCGCCAGCAGCTCCGAACCCGGGGAGCTGTTTTTT.

This clonotype was seen ten or more times. The CDR3 bases are TGTGCCAGCAGCGCGGGACTAGCGGTCGAAACCTACGAGCAGTACTTC. It yields the protein CASSAGLAVETYEQYF. The genes are TRBV7-2 and TRBJ2-7; 11 bases fit TRBD2. Germline loops: CDR1 SGHTA, CDR2 FQGNSA. CDR3 size: 16 residues. J lost 2 bases, V lost 5 bases, and 8 bases had no gene match.

The chain carries TRBV4-3 and TRBJ2-1; the D gene is possibly TRBD1 (6 bases). This CDR3 comprises 15 residues. Looked up from germline, CDR1 is LGHNA and CDR2 is YSLEER. The V end lost 4 bases, the J end lost 7 bases, and 17 bases lay between the germline ends. The CDR3 reads CASSRRSQGNNEQFF. Written as DNA, the CDR3 is TGCGCCAGCAGCCGAAGGAGTCAGGGGAATAATGAGCAGTTCTTC.